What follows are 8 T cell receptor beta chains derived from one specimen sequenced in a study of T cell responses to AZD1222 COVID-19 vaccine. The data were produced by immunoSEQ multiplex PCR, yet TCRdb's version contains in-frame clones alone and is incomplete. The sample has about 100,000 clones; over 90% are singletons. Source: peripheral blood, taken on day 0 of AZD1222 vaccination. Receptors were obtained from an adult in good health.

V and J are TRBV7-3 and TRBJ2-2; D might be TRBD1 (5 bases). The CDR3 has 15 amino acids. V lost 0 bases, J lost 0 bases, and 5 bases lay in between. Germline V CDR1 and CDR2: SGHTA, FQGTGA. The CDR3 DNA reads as TGTGCCAGCAGCTTAACACAGGCGAACACCGGGGAGCTGTTTTTT. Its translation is CASSLTQANTGELFF.

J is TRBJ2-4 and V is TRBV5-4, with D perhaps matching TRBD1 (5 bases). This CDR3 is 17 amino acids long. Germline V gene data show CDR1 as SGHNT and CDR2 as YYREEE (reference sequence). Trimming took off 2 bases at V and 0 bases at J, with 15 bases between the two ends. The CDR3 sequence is CASSLEGVPLAKNIQYF. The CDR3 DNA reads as TGTGCCAGCAGCTTAGAAGGGGTACCTCTAGCCAAAAACATTCAGTACTTC.

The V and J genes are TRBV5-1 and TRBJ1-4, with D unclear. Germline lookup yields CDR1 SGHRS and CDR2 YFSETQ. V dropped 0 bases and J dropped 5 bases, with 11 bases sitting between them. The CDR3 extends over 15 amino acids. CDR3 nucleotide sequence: TGCGCCAGCAGCTTGGAGGCAGGTGGGAATGAAAAACTGTTTTTT. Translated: CASSLEAGGNEKLFF.

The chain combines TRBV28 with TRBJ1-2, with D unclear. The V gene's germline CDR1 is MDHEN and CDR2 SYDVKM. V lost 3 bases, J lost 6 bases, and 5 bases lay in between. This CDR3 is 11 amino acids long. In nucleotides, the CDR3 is TGTGCCAGCAGTTTTATGGATGGCTACACCTTC. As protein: CASSFMDGYTF.

The CDR3 DNA sequence: TGTGCCACCGTGACGGTTTCCAATAGCAATCAGCCCCAGCATTTT. Encoded protein: CATVTVSNSNQPQHF. The chain combines TRBV6-5 with TRBJ1-5, with D hard to call. CDR3 length: 15 residues. The V end was cut by 10 bases, the J end by 0 bases, with 16 bases between. Germline V gene lookup returns CDR1 MNHEY and CDR2 SVGAGI.

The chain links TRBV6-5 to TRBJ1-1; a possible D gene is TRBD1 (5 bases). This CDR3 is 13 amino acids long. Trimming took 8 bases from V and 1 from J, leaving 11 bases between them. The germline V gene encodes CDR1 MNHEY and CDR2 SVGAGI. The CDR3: CASSGGENTEAFF. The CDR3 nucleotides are TGTGCCAGCTCCGGGGGGGAGAACACTGAAGCTTTCTTT.

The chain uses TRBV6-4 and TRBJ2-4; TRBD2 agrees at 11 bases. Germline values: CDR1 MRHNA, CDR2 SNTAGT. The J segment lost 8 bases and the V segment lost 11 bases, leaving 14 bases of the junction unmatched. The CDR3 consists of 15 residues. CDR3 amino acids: CARNLAGGGGDIQYF. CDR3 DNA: TGTGCCCGCAACCTAGCGGGAGGAGGGGGGGACATTCAGTACTTC.

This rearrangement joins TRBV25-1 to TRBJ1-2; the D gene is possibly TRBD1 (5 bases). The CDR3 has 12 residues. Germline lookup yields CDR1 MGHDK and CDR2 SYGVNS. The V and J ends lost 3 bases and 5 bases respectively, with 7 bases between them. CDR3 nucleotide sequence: TGTGCCAGCAGTGATTCAGGGTATGGCTACACCTTC. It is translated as CASSDSGYGYTF.